The T cell receptor (beta chain) under discussion was sequenced for a study of identical twins (dated by TCRdb to the mid-2010s). Regarding the research as a whole: TCR alpha and beta repertoires from monozygotic twins, unrelated adults of various ages and cord blood were deep-sequenced to test whether fetal clonotypes persist. To rule out contamination, replicate twin experiments were performed at different times with different library preparation protocols.

The CDR3 measures 14 amino acids from cysteine to phenylalanine. The DNA shown is the 42-base CDR3, in frame from base 1. Trimming at the junction amounts to 3 bases on V and 0 bases on J, and the germline ends lie 8 bases apart. Via the germline V gene, CDR1 is SGHDN and CDR2 FVKESK. Every donor in the study was a healthy Caucasian. Three unrelated non-twin adults were additionally sequenced: a male aged 18 to 29, a male aged 50 to 60 and a female aged 50 to 60. Miltenyi CD45RO+ enrichment and human naive T-cell isolation kits were used to isolate memory (CD45RO+) and naive T cells from PBMC. Results the study describes overall, beyond this receptor: Fewer insertions were carried by abundant cord blood beta clonotypes; a weaker similar trend was observed in young adult naive repertoires, while no such trend was observed in memory repertoires. Invariant T cells such as MAIT and iNKT could partly confound zero-insertion analyses, though diverse VJ usage argued against this for most clonotypes. Because the same donors could not be followed over many years, conclusions were based on cross-sectional statistical analysis. A weaker excess of twin sharing was found in beta out-of-frame sequences because the signal-to-noise ratio was lowered by fewer shared sequences. In monozygotic twins, recombination models systematically underestimated out-of-frame TCR alpha sharing, but the models matched the sharing seen between unrelated individuals. Compared with coincidental sharing between unrelated individuals, out-of-frame TCR alpha sequences shared between twins had an excess of sequences with low generation probability.

This clonotype was observed at least ten times. The target of this receptor is not known. Base qualities are missing; no much larger clone stands one base away. The library was built by means of 5' RACE. Data came from an Illumina HiSeq 2000. Template switching introduced a universal primer binding site; the final cDNA contained a unique molecular identifier, enabling accurate counting of TCR cDNA molecules. First-strand cDNA for TCR alpha and beta chains was synthesized from specific primers in the conserved constant-segment region. To control for contamination, every cDNA library was double barcoded, receiving both a SMART-Mk sample barcode and Illumina barcodes. TruSeq adapter sequences and Illumina sample barcodes were added in two successive PCR steps. The Illumina HiSeq platform was used with custom primers to sequence TCR alpha and beta cDNA libraries. As for the original processing: MiGEC processed the raw reads to extract unique molecular identifiers, while MiXCR was used to determine the CDR3 positions. For each individual, recombination models were inferred using an EM algorithm with the repgenHMM and IGoR tools. Shared clonotype analysis was performed with the tcR package in R, normalizing sharing by the product of cloneset sizes. Out-of-frame nonproductive sequences were analyzed to study raw recombination free of thymic and clonal selection effects. The raw public data were reprocessed by TCRdb itself: fastp quality trimming at Q25, MiXCR clonotype calling, in-frame beta chains only. All rows with the same CDR3 protein become a single entry with the most common DNA and genes. The V and J calls were determined by TCRdb, not by the authors. This sample gives around 370,000 distinct CDR3 sequences in total; 8.5% to 10% of them show up just once. The ten largest clones represent 7.5% to 9.5% of the sample.

The rearranged chain carries TRBV14 and TRBJ1-1; the D gene is possibly TRBD1, with 6 bases matching. Sequences were obtained from naive T cells sorted from blood. The cell subset or site tag for this specimen amounts to: cells isolated with a human naive T-cell isolation kit. The TCR sequence derives from a woman in her 50s in good health. The DNA sequence is given as TGTGCCAGCAGCCACAGGGGAATGAACACTGAAGCTTTCTTT. The translation is CASSHRGMNTEAFF.